This TCR beta chain originates from a study of blood T cell repertoires in COVID-19. Here immunoSEQ multiplex PCR was the method, and the copy in TCRdb shows in-frame clones only, minus some. The sample yields about 270,000 clones, roughly 85% seen once. This clone was counted a single time. The germline gives CDR1 MNHEY, CDR2 SVGEGT. The CDR3 extends over 16 amino acids. V lost 3 bases to trimming and J lost 6 bases; unmatched junction nucleotides: 8. This chain uses TRBV6-2 or TRBV6-3 with TRBJ1-2; 12 bases line up with TRBD1. This TCR was sampled from a woman aged 45-59 years with acute COVID-19. Sequencing was performed on PBMCs or T cells enriched from blood (not recorded which). This chain's CDR3 is CASSYPGQGASNGYTF. CDR3 coding DNA: TGTGCCAGCAGTTATCCGGGACAGGGGGCGTCAAATGGCTACACCTTC.